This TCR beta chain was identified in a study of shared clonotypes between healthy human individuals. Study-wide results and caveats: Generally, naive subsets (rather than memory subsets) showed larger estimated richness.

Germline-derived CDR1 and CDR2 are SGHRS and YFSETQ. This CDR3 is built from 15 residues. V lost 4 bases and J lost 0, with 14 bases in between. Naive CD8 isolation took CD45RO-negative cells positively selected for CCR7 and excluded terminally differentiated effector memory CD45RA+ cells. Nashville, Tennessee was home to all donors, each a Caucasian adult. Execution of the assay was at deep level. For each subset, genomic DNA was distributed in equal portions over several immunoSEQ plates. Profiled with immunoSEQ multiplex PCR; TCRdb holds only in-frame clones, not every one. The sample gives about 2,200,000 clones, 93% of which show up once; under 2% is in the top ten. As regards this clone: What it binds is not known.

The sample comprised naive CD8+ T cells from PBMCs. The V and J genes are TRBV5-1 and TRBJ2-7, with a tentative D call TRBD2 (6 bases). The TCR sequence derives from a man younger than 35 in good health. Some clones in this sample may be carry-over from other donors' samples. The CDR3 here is CASSPGPGSSYEQYF. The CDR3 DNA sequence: TGCGCCAGCAGCCCCGGGCCCGGGAGCTCCTACGAGCAGTACTTC.